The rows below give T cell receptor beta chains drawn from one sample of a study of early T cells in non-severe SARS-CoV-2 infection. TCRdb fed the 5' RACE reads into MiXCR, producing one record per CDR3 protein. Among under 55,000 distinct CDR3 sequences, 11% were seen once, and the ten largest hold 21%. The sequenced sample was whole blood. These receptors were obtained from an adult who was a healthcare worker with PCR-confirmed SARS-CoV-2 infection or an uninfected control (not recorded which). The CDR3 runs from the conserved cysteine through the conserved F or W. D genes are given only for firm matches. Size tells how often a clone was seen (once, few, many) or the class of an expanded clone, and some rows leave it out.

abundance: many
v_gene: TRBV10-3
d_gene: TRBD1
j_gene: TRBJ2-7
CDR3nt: TGTGCCATCAGGGGGACAGGTGGAGGGTACGAGCAGTACTTC
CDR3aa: CAIRGTGGGYEQYF

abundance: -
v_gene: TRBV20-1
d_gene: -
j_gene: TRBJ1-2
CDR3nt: TGCAGTGCTAGACCTCCCGGGACGGTTAACTATGGCTACACCTTC
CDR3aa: CSARPPGTVNYGYTF

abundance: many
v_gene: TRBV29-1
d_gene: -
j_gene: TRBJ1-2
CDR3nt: TGCAGCGTTGAGAGACAGCGTCCCTTCTATGGCTACACCTTC
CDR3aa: CSVERQRPFYGYTF

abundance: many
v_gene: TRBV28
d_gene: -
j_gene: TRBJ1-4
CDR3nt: TGTGCCAGCGGCCCTGGGGGTGCAACTAATGAAAAACTGTTTTTT
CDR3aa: CASGPGGATNEKLFF

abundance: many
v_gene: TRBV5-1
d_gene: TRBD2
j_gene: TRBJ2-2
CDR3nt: TGCGCCAGCAGACCCACTAGCGGGAGTGGTACCGGGGAGCTGTTTTTT
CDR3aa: CASRPTSGSGTGELFF

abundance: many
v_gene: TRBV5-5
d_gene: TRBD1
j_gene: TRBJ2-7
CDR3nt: TGTGCCAGCAGCTTGGGGGACAGAGTATTATACGAGCAGTACTTC
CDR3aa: CASSLGDRVLYEQYF

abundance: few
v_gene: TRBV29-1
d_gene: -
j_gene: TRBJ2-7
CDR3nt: TGCAGCGTTGTGGGGAATTCCTACGAGCAGTACTTC
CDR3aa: CSVVGNSYEQYF

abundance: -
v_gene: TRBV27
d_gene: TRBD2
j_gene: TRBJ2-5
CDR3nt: TGTGCCTGCAGTTCGCGGGGAGGGGCAGAGACCCAGTACTTC
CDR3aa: CACSSRGGAETQYF

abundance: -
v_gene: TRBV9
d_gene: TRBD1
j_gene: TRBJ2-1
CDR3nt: TGTGCCAGCCTACCGGGACAGGGGAGCGATGAGCAGTTCTTC
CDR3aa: CASLPGQGSDEQFF

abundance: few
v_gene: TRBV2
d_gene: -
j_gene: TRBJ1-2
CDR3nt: TGTGCCAGCAGTGCAGGGGCTGAGTATGGCTACACCTTC
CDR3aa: CASSAGAEYGYTF

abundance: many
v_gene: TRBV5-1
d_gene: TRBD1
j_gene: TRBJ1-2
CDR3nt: TGCGCCAGCAGTCTTGGACAGGGCCTCTATGGCTACACCTTC
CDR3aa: CASSLGQGLYGYTF

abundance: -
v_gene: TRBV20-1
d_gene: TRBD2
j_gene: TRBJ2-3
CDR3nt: TGCAGTGCTCCTCTAGCGGGCTCCACAGATACGCAGTATTTT
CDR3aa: CSAPLAGSTDTQYF

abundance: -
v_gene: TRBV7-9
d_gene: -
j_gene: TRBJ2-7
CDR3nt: TGTGCCAGCAGCCGACTAGGGGTGCAGTACTTC
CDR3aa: CASSRLGVQYF

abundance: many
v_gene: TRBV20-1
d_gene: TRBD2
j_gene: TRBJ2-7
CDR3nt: TGCAGTGCCTCGAGCGGGATAGTTTCCTACGAGCAGTACTTC
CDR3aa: CSASSGIVSYEQYF

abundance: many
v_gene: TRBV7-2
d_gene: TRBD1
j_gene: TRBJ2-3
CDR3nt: TGTGCCAGCAGCTCCCCCCGGGACAGGGATCTGAATACGCAGTATTTT
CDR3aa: CASSSPRDRDLNTQYF

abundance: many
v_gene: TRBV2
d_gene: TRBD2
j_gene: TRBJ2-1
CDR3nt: TGTGCCAGCAGTGACGGAACTAGCGGGAGGGCCGGTGCTGAGCAGTTCTTC
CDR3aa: CASSDGTSGRAGAEQFF

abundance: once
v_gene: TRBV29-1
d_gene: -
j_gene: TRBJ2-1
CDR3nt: TGCAGCGCCGGCGACTTAGAGCAGTTCTTC
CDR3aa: CSAGDLEQFF

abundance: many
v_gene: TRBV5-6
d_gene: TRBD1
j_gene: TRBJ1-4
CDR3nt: TGTGCCAGCAGCCCAGACAGGGCCGAAAAACTGTTTTTT
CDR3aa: CASSPDRAEKLFF

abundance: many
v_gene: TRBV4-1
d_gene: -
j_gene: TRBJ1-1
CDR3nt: TGCGCCAGCAGCCAATTTTCCGAGGGGGAAGCTTTCTTT
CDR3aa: CASSQFSEGEAFF

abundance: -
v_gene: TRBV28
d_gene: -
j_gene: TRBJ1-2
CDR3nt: TGTGCCAGCAGTTCCCCCTGGGGGGCCTATGGCTACACCTTC
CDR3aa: CASSSPWGAYGYTF

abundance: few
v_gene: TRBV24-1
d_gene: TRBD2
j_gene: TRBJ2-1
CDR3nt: TGTGCCACCGGACTAGCGGGAGGCAATGAGCAGTTCTTC
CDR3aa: CATGLAGGNEQFF

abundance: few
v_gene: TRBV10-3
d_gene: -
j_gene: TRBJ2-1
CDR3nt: TGTGCCATCAGTGGCAGTAATATCTACAATGAGCAGTTCTTC
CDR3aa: CAISGSNIYNEQFF

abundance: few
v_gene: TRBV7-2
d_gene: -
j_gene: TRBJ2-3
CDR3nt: TGTGCCAGCAGGCCTCATCGGGATACGCAGTATTTT
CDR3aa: CASRPHRDTQYF

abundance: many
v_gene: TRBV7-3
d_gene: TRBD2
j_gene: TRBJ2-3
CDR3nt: TGTGCCAGCAGCTTTTCGTCGCGGGAGCTGGGCACAGATACGCAGTATTTT
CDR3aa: CASSFSSRELGTDTQYF

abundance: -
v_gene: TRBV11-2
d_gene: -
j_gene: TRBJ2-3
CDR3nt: TGTGCCAGCAGCACCGGGGAGACAAGCACAGATACGCAGTATTTT
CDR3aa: CASSTGETSTDTQYF

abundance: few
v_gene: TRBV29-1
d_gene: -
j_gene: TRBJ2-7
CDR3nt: TGCAGCGTTGAAAGGGAATACGAGCAGTACTTC
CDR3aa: CSVEREYEQYF

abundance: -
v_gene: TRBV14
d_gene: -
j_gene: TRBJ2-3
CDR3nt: TGTGCCAGCAGCCTGGGGGATACGCAGTATTTT
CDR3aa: CASSLGDTQYF

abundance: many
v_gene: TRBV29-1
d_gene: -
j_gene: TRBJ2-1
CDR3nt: TGCAGCGCCAAAATCGTACAGGGTGCAAATGAGCAGTTCTTC
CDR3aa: CSAKIVQGANEQFF

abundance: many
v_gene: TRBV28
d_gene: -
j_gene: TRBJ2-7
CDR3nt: TGTGCCAGCAGTTTCGTAGGCGAGCAGTACTTC
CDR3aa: CASSFVGEQYF

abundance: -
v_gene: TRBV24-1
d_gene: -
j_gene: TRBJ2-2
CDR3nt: TGTGCCACCAGTGATTTTTACAGCGATACAAACACCGGGGAGCTGTTTTTT
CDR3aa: CATSDFYSDTNTGELFF

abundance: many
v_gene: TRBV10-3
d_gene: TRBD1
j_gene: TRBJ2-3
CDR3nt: TGTGCCACCCGTGAGAGCGGACAGGGCAGCTATTACACAGATACGCAGTATTTT
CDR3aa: CATRESGQGSYYTDTQYF

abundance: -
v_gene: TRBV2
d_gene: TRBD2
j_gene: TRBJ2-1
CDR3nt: TGTGCCAGTCGGACTAGCGGGAGATTCTATGAGCAGTTCTTC
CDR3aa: CASRTSGRFYEQFF

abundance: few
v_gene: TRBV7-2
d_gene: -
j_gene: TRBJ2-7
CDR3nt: TGTGCCAGCAGCCCAGGTTGGGACTACGAGCAGTACTTC
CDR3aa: CASSPGWDYEQYF

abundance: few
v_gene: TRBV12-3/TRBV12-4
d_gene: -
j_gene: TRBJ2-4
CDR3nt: TGTGCCAGCAGTTTATTAGATTGGGCCAAAAACATTCAGTACTTC
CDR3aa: CASSLLDWAKNIQYF

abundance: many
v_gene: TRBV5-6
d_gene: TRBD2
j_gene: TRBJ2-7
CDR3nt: TGTGCCAGCAGCTTGATAGCGGGATTTACCTACGAGCAGTACTTC
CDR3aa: CASSLIAGFTYEQYF

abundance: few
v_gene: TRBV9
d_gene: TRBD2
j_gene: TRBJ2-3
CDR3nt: TGTGCCAGCAGCGGGATAGCGGGAGAGGGCTCAGATACGCAGTATTTT
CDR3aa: CASSGIAGEGSDTQYF

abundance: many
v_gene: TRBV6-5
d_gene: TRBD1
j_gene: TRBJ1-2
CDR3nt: TGTGCCAGCAGAGCCCCGGGACAGGGGCCCACTAACTATGGCTACACCTTC
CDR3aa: CASRAPGQGPTNYGYTF

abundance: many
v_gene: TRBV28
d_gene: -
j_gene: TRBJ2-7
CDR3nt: TGTGCCAGCACCGGGGTGGGCTGGCAGTACTTC
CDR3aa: CASTGVGWQYF